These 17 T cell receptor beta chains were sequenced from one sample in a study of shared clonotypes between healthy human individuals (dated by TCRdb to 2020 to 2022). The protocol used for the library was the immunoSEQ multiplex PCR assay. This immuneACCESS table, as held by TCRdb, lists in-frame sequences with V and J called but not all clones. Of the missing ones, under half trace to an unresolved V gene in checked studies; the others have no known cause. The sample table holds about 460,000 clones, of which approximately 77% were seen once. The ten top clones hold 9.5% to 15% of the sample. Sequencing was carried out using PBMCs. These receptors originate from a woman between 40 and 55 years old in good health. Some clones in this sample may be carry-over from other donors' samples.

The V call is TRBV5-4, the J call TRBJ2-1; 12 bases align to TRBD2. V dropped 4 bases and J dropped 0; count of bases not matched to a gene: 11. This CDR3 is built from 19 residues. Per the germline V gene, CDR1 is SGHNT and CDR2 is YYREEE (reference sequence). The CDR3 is CASSPGLAGPLSSYNEQFF. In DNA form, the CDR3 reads TGTGCCAGCAGCCCAGGACTAGCGGGACCTCTAAGCTCCTACAATGAGCAGTTCTTC.

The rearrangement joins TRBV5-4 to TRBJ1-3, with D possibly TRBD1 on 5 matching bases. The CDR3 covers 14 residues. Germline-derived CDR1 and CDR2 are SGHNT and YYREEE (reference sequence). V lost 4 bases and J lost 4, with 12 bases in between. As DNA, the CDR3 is TGTGCCAGCAGCCCCTCGACAGCCGGAAACACCATATATTTT. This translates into CASSPSTAGNTIYF. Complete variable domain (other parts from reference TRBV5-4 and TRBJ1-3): ETGVTQSPTHLIKTRGQQVTLRCSSQSGHNTVSWYQQALGQGPQFIFQYYREEENGRGNFPPRFSGLQFPNYSSELNVNALELDDSALYLCASSPSTAGNTIYFGEGSWLTVV.

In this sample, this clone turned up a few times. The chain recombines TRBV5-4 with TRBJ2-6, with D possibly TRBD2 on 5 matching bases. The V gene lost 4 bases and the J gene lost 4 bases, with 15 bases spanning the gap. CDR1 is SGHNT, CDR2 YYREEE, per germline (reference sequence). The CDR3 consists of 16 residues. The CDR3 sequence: CASSQDLGSGANVLTF. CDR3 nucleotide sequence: TGTGCCAGCAGCCAAGATCTAGGGAGCGGGGCCAACGTCCTGACTTTC.

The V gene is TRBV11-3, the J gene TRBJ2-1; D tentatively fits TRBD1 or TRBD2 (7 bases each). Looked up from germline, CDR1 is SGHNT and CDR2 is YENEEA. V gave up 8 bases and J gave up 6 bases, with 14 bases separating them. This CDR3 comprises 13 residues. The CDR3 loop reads CASGFRGGNEQFF. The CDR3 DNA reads TGTGCCAGCGGTTTCAGGGGGGGCAATGAGCAGTTCTTC.

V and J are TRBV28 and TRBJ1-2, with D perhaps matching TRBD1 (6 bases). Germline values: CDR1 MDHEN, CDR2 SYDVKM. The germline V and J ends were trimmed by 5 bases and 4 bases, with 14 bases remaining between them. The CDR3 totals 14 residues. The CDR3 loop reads CASSPGGLSYGYTF. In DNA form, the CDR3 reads TGTGCCAGCAGTCCTGGGGGCTTGAGCTATGGCTACACCTTC.

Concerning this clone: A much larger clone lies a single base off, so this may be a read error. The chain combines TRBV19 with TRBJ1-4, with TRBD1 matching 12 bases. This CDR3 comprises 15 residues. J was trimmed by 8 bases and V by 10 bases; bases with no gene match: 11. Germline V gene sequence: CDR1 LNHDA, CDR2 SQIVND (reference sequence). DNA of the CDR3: TGTGCCAATACCGCGACCGGGACAGGGGGCGAAAAACTGTTTTTT. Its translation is CANTATGTGGEKLFF.

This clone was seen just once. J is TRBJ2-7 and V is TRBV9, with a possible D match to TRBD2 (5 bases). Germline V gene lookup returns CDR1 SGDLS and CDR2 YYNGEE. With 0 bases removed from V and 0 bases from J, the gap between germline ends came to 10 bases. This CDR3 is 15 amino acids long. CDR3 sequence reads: CASSVGGSSSYEQYF. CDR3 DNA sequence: TGTGCCAGCAGCGTAGGAGGGAGTAGCTCCTACGAGCAGTACTTC.

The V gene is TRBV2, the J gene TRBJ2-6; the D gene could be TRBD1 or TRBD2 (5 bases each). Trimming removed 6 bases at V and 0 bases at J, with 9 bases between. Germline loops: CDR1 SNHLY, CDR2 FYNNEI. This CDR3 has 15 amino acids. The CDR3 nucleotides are TGTGCCAGCAGCAATGGGGGCTCTGGGGCCAACGTCCTGACTTTC. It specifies CASSNGGSGANVLTF.

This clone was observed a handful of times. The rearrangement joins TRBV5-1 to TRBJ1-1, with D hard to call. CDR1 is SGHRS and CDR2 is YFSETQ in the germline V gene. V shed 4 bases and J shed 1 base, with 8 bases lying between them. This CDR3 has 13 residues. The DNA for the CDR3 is TGCGCCAGCAGCCTAACAGAGAACACTGAAGCTTTCTTT. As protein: CASSLTENTEAFF.

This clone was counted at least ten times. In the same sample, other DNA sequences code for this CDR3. The CDR3 DNA is TGCAGTGCTAGTGTCAACTACGAGCAGTACTTC. Its protein product is CSASVNYEQYF. V gene TRBV20-1 combines with J gene TRBJ2-7; D is unclear. V was cut by 3 bases and J by 3 bases, with 6 bases left in between. CDR1 is DFQATT, CDR2 SNEGSKA, per germline (reference sequence). The CDR3 loop spans 11 amino acids.

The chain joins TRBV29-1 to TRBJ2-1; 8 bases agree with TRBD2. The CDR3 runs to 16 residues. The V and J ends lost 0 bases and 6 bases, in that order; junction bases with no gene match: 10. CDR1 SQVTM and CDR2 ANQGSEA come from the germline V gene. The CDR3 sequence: CSVEDRGSGTFNEQFF. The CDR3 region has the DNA TGCAGCGTTGAAGATCGTGGTAGCGGGACTTTCAATGAGCAGTTCTTC.

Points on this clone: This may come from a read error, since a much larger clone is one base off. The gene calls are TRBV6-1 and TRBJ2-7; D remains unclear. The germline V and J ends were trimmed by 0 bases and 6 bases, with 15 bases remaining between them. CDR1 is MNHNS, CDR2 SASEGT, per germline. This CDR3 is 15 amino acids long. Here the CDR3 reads CASSEAPENSGEQYF. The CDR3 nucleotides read TGTGCCAGCAGTGAAGCCCCCGAGAATTCGGGCGAGCAGTACTTC.

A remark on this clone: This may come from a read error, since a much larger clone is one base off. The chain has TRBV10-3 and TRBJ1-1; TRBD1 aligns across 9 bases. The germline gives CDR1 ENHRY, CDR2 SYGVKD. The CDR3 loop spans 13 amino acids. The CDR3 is CAISGGTGLEASF. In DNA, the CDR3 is TGTGCCATATCAGGGGGGACAGGGCTTGAAGCTTCCTTT.

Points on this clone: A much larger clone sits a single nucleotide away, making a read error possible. The CDR3 nucleotides are TGTGCAGCCGGGAAGGGGCCCACTGAAGTTTTCTTT. It is translated as CAAGKGPTEVFF. V usage is TRBV2 and J usage is TRBJ1-1; D is perhaps TRBD1 (5 bases). Germline assignment: CDR1 SNHLY and CDR2 FYNNEI. The CDR3 sequence is 12 residues long.

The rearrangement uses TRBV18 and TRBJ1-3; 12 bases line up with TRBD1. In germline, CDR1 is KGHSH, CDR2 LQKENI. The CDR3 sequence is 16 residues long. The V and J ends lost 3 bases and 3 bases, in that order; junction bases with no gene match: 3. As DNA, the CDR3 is TGTGCCAGCTCACCGGGACAGGGGGCTCGTGGAAACACCATATATTTT. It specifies CASSPGQGARGNTIYF.

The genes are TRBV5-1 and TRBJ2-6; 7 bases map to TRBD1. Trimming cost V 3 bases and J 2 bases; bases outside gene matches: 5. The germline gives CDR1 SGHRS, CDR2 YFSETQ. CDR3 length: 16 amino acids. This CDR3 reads CASSSRQGTGANVLTF. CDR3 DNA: TGCGCCAGCAGCTCTCGACAGGGCACTGGGGCCAACGTCCTGACTTTC.

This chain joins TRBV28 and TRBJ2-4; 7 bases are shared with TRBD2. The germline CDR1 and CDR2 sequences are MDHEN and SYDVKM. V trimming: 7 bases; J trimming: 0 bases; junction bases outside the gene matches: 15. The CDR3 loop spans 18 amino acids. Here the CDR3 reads CASTTSLGGSVAKNIQYF. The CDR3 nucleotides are TGTGCCAGCACCACCTCCCTCGGCGGGAGTGTAGCCAAAAACATTCAGTACTTC.